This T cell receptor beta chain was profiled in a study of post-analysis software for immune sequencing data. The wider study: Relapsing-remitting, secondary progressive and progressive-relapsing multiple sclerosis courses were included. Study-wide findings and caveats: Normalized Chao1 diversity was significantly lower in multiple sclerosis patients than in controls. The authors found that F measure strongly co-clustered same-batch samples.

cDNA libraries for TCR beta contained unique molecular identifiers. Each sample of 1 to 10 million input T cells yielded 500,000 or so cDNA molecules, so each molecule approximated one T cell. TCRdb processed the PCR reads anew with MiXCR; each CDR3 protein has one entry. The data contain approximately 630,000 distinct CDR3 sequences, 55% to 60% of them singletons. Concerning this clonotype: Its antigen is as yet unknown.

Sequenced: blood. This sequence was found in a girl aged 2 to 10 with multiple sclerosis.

For the CDR3, the DNA is TGTGCCAGCAGCCCCCCGGGACTGGAGTACAATGAGCAGTTCTTC. It translates to CASSPPGLEYNEQFF. V is TRBV7-2 and J is TRBJ2-1, with a possible D match to TRBD2 (6 bases). V lost 5 bases to trimming and J lost 4 bases, with 15 bases between them. The germline V gene has CDR1 SGHTA and CDR2 FQGNSA. The CDR3 consists of 15 residues.